These T cell receptor beta chains were read from a single sample in a study of blood T cell repertoires in COVID-19. TCRdb's copy holds only in-frame clones and misses some; the assay was immunoSEQ multiplex PCR. The sample lists fewer than 200,000 clones; approximately 88% were seen once. Sequencing was performed on peripheral blood. All receptors come from a woman aged 55-69 years who had recovered from COVID-19. Both conserved end residues are part of each CDR3. The D gene is left open where the match is weak. A clone size is listed for some rows: how often the clone was seen (once, few, many), or a class if it is expanded.

DNA,CDR3,V,J,D,size
TGCAGCGTTGGGTTAGCGGGGGCGAGCACAGATACGCAGTATTTT,CSVGLAGASTDTQYF,TRBV29-1,TRBJ2-3,TRBD2,.
TGTGCCAGCAGCCAAGGTCTAGCGGGGGGGCGGCGCCTGAGCTCCTACGAGCAGTACTTC,CASSQGLAGGRRLSSYEQYF,TRBV4-2,TRBJ2-7,TRBD2,.
TGTGCCAGCAGTTTTTCGGGGGGCCGTGGCATTCAGTACTTC,CASSFSGGRGIQYF,TRBV28,TRBJ2-4,.,.
TGTGCCAGCAGTTCCATACCCACAGGTGTTGATGGCTACACCTTC,CASSSIPTGVDGYTF,TRBV28,TRBJ1-2,.,.
TGTGCCAGCAGTCGGGCAGGACAGGGGACAAGCTCCTATAATTCACCCCTCCACTTT,CASSRAGQGTSSYNSPLHF,TRBV6-6,TRBJ1-6,TRBD1,.
TGTGCCAGCAGTCCGCTGGGCAGTAACTATGGCTACACCTTC,CASSPLGSNYGYTF,TRBV28,TRBJ1-2,.,.
TGTGCCAGCAGCTGGTCGGGGACTCAGCATCAGCCCCAGCATTTT,CASSWSGTQHQPQHF,TRBV6-6,TRBJ1-5,.,.
TGTGCCAGCAGGACGGACAATTACTCACCCCTCCACTTT,CASRTDNYSPLHF,TRBV2,TRBJ1-6,.,.
TGTGCCAGCAGGTCAGGGGGGCGGGGCAATCAGCCCCAGCATTTT,CASRSGGRGNQPQHF,TRBV28,TRBJ1-5,TRBD1,.
TGTGCCAGCAGTTTTGTACAGGGCTATGGCTACACCTTC,CASSFVQGYGYTF,TRBV28,TRBJ1-2,.,.
TGTGCCAGCAGCGCCTTCCTCCGGACAGATACGCAGTATTTT,CASSAFLRTDTQYF,TRBV7-2,TRBJ2-3,.,.
TGTGCCAGCTCACCAACGGACAGGGAAGGCTACACCTTC,CASSPTDREGYTF,TRBV18,TRBJ1-2,TRBD1,once
TGTGCCAGCAGGTCACAGGGGAACACTGAAGCTTTCTTT,CASRSQGNTEAFF,TRBV28,TRBJ1-1,.,few
TGCGCCAGCAGCTTGGACAACCCCAATCAGCCCCAGCATTTT,CASSLDNPNQPQHF,TRBV5-1,TRBJ1-5,.,.
TGCGCCAGCAGCCCGGACGGGGATCAGCCCCAGCATTTT,CASSPDGDQPQHF,TRBV5-1,TRBJ1-5,.,.
TGTGCCAGCAGCCAAGTGGAACAGTACAATGAGCAGTTCTTC,CASSQVEQYNEQFF,TRBV4-2,TRBJ2-1,.,.
TGCGCCAGCAGCTTGGGACAGGTGGTGGAGACCCAGTACTTC,CASSLGQVVETQYF,TRBV5-1,TRBJ2-5,.,.
TGTGCCAGCAGCTTAGGCCTCGGCGGGGGCGGCTATGAAAAACTGTTTTTT,CASSLGLGGGGYEKLFF,TRBV13,TRBJ1-4,.,.
TGTGCCACCATAAGAGGGTCCCCGACTGGGGCCAACGTCCTGACTTTC,CATIRGSPTGANVLTF,TRBV24-1,TRBJ2-6,.,.
TGCGCCAGCAGCTCTACAGGGTTTCTTCAGCAGTTCTTC,CASSSTGFLQQFF,TRBV5-1,TRBJ2-1,.,.
TGCGCCAGCAGCTTGCAGGGATCCAACTATGGCTACACCTTC,CASSLQGSNYGYTF,TRBV5-1,TRBJ1-2,.,.
TGTGCCAGCAGCCCCGGACTAATTACGGATACGCAGTATTTT,CASSPGLITDTQYF,TRBV7-2,TRBJ2-3,.,.
TGTGCCAGCAGCTTAGATCCAGGGAACACCGGGGAGCTGTTTTTT,CASSLDPGNTGELFF,TRBV11-3,TRBJ2-2,.,.
TGCGCCAGCAGCCAAGTTGGCGGGTACCAAGAGACCCAGTACTTC,CASSQVGGYQETQYF,TRBV4-3,TRBJ2-5,.,.
TGTGCCAGCAGCTTAGAGACTAGCGGGGGCGCAGATACGCAGTATTTT,CASSLETSGGADTQYF,TRBV11-3,TRBJ2-3,TRBD2,.
TGTGCTAGTGGCCCGGGACAGGGGCTCAATGAGCAGTTCTTC,CASGPGQGLNEQFF,TRBV12-5,TRBJ2-1,TRBD1,.
TGCGCCAGCAGTAAGGACTTAAACACCGGGGAGCTGTTTTTT,CASSKDLNTGELFF,TRBV5-1,TRBJ2-2,.,.
TGTGCCAGCAGTGAAAATCGGGGGTCCACCGGGGAGCTGTTTTTT,CASSENRGSTGELFF,TRBV6-1,TRBJ2-2,.,.
TGTGCCAGCAGCCCCTGGGCGGGTCCGAACATTCAGTACTTC,CASSPWAGPNIQYF,TRBV7-9,TRBJ2-4,.,.
TGTGCCAGCAGCTTAGCGGGTGAGGTCCGCTACGAGCAGTACTTC,CASSLAGEVRYEQYF,TRBV7-8,TRBJ2-7,.,.
TGCAGTGCTAGTCCGGGGACAGATACGCAGTATTTT,CSASPGTDTQYF,TRBV20-1,TRBJ2-3,.,.
TGCGCCAGCAGCTTGTTTCAGGGAAGTGAGTCCGGGGAGCTGTTTTTT,CASSLFQGSESGELFF,TRBV5-1,TRBJ2-2,.,.
TGCAGCGTGGGTATAGACGGGACAGGCCCCGGGGAGCTGTTTTTT,CSVGIDGTGPGELFF,TRBV29-1,TRBJ2-2,TRBD1,.
TGCGCCAGCAGCTTGGTCGGTGAAGATACGCAGTATTTT,CASSLVGEDTQYF,TRBV5-1,TRBJ2-3,.,.
TGTGCCAGCAGCTTACCGGGACAGGGGGTAGAGACCCAGTACTTC,CASSLPGQGVETQYF,TRBV11-2,TRBJ2-5,TRBD1,.
TGTGCCAGCAGACGGGAGATCCATCAGCCCCAGCATTTT,CASRREIHQPQHF,TRBV6-5,TRBJ1-5,.,.
TGCGCCAGCAGCCGACTAGCGGGGGTCACGAACACCGGGGAGCTGTTTTTT,CASSRLAGVTNTGELFF,TRBV5-1,TRBJ2-2,TRBD2,.
TGTGCCAGCAGCCCCCAAGACCGGGTGAAAGAGACCCAGTACTTC,CASSPQDRVKETQYF,TRBV3-1/TRBV3-2,TRBJ2-5,.,.
TGCGCCAGCAGCTTGGGGGGGGACCCAACTAATGAAAAACTGTTTTTT,CASSLGGDPTNEKLFF,TRBV5-1,TRBJ1-4,.,once
TGTGCCAGCAGCCCTATTCCCGACAGGGGTAAGGGTGAGCAGTTCTTC,CASSPIPDRGKGEQFF,TRBV7-8,TRBJ2-1,TRBD1,.
TGTGCCAGCAGCTTGGGGGGACAGGACGCCTACGAGCAGTACTTC,CASSLGGQDAYEQYF,TRBV11-3,TRBJ2-7,TRBD1,.
TGTGCCAGCAGTGACCCTAGCGCTGGGGCCAACGTCCTGACTTTC,CASSDPSAGANVLTF,TRBV2,TRBJ2-6,.,.
TGCGCCAGCAGCTTGGGGGACAGGGGGGTTCAACCTGTGGAGTACTTC,CASSLGDRGVQPVEYF,TRBV5-1,TRBJ2-7,TRBD1,.
TGCGCCAGCAGAGACCAGGGGGCGGACGAGCAGTACTTC,CASRDQGADEQYF,TRBV10-1,TRBJ2-7,TRBD1,.
TGCGCCAGCAGCCAAGACGGACAGGGACGGCAGCCCCAGCATTTT,CASSQDGQGRQPQHF,TRBV4-3,TRBJ1-5,TRBD1,.
TGCGCCAGCAGCTCGGCAGGGGGCGCTTGGTCGGCGCAGTTCTTC,CASSSAGGAWSAQFF,TRBV5-1,TRBJ2-1,TRBD1,.
TGTGCCAGCCGAGGGTTCGAGCAGTACTTC,CASRGFEQYF,TRBV6-6,TRBJ2-7,.,.
TGTGCCAGCAGTGATCCGGTTGCGGGGGGGATGTACGAGCAGTACTTC,CASSDPVAGGMYEQYF,TRBV6-1,TRBJ2-7,TRBD2,.
TGTGCCAGCAGCCATTATAGCGGGGGGTCCCTAGACCGCACAGATACGCAGTATTTT,CASSHYSGGSLDRTDTQYF,TRBV4-2,TRBJ2-3,TRBD2,once
TGTGCCAGCAGCCTCTCAGATTCCGGGGAGCTGTTTTTT,CASSLSDSGELFF,TRBV5-4,TRBJ2-2,.,few
TGTGCCAGCAGCGCGGGGTACCAAGAGACCCAGTACTTC,CASSAGYQETQYF,TRBV9,TRBJ2-5,.,.
TGCGCCAGCAGCCAAAAACAGAGCTCTGGAAACACCATATATTTT,CASSQKQSSGNTIYF,TRBV4-1,TRBJ1-3,.,once
TGCGCCAGCAGCTTGGACCCAGGGGGCGGAGGTCAGCCCCAGCATTTT,CASSLDPGGGGQPQHF,TRBV5-1,TRBJ1-5,TRBD1,.
TGTGCCAGCAGTGAAAGGTCGGGACAGCAAAATAGCAATCAGCCCCAGCATTTT,CASSERSGQQNSNQPQHF,TRBV6-1,TRBJ1-5,TRBD1,.
TGTGCCAGTAGTCCAGCGGCAGATACCTATAATTCACCCCTCCACTTT,CASSPAADTYNSPLHF,TRBV19,TRBJ1-6,.,.
TGTGCCATCAGTGCACAGGGGGCTTTGGATGAGCAGTTCTTC,CAISAQGALDEQFF,TRBV10-3,TRBJ2-1,TRBD1,.
TGTGCCAGCAGTTTCACCGGCAGGGCCGATGGCTACACCTTC,CASSFTGRADGYTF,TRBV28,TRBJ1-2,.,.
TGTGCCATCAGGGGGGGGCGAGGAGAGACCCAGTACTTC,CAIRGGRGETQYF,TRBV10-3,TRBJ2-5,.,.
TGCGCCAGCAGCCAAGGACCCACAGGGTCCTATAATTCACCCCTCCACTTT,CASSQGPTGSYNSPLHF,TRBV4-1,TRBJ1-6,.,.